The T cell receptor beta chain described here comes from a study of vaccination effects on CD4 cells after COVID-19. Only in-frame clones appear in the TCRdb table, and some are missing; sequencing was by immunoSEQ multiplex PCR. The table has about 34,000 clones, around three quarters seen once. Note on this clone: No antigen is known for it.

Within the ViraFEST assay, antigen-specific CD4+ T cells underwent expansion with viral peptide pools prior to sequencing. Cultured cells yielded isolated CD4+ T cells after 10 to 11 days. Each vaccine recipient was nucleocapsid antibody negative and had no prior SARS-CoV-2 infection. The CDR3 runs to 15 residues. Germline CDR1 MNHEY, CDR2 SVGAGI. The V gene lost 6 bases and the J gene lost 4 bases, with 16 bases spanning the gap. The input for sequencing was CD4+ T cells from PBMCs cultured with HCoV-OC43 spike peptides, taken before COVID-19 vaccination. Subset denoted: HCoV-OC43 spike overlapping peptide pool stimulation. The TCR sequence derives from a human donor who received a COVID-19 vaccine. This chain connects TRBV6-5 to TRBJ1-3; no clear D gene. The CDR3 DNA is TGTGCCAGCAGCCCCGGGCCTCAAACGGGAAACACCATATATTTT. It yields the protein CASSPGPQTGNTIYF.